This entry lists 6 T cell receptor beta chains sequenced from one sample in a study of blood T cells in healthy people across ages. For the second PCR, which ran for roughly 6 to 12 cycles, a sample-barcoded 5' primer and a J-beta primer mix were used. Using its own MiXCR run on the 5' RACE reads, TCRdb lists one record per CDR3 protein. The table includes 650,000 to 700,000 distinct CDR3 sequences, roughly half detected once. Sample: blood. Source of these receptors: a woman aged 80 or older in good health.

The table lists this clonotype with many counts. The CDR3 region is CASSLQRWEDTQYF. CDR3 DNA sequence: TGCGCCAGCAGCTTGCAGCGGTGGGAAGATACGCAGTATTTT. The J gene is TRBJ2-3, the V gene TRBV5-1, with TRBD2 as a possible D gene (5 bases). The CDR3 covers 14 residues. Deletions cut 1 base from V and 5 bases from J, with 11 bases between. CDR1 is SGHRS, CDR2 YFSETQ, per germline.

As concerns this clonotype: One junction end does not reproduce the germline sequence, and a read error may be involved. The chain employs TRBV6-5 and TRBJ2-3; tentative D call: TRBD2 (5 bases). Germline V gene data show CDR1 as MNHEY and CDR2 as SVGAGI. This CDR3 has 12 amino acids. The CDR3 sequence is CARSGFTDTQYF. The CDR3 region has the DNA TGCGCCCGCAGCGGCTTCACGGATACGCAGTATTTT.

The chain is built from TRBV28 and TRBJ2-3; 9 bases align to TRBD2. V was clipped by 3 bases and J by 6 bases; unmatched bases: 19. The CDR3 spans 19 residues. Germline CDR1 MDHEN, CDR2 SYDVKM. The CDR3 region has the DNA TGTGCCAGCAGTTTCTTCGGGACTAGCAGGGGGGAAGGTGCCGATACGCAGTATTTT. Its translation is CASSFFGTSRGEGADTQYF.

Only one count was recorded for this clonotype. The chain combines TRBV7-9 with TRBJ2-4, with 9 bases fitting TRBD1. The CDR3 spans 15 residues. Trimming cost V 5 bases and J 6 bases; bases outside gene matches: 8. The germline V gene encodes CDR1 SEHNR and CDR2 FQNEAQ (reference sequence). The CDR3 region has the DNA TGTGCCAGCAGCCGACCCGGGACAGGGAGAAACATTCAGTACTTC. It encodes CASSRPGTGRNIQYF.

The count of this clonotype is one. V is TRBV4-2 and J is TRBJ2-7; 9 bases are shared with TRBD1. The end of the DNA fits TRBJ2-5 better, so the J call may be wrong. Per the germline V gene, CDR1 is LGHNA and CDR2 is YNFKEQ. The CDR3 spans 16 residues. This CDR3 reads CASSQNKGQGKETQYF. The CDR3, as DNA: TGTGCCAGCAGCCAAAACAAGGGACAGGGAAAAGAGACCCAGTACTTC.

V and J are TRBV5-1 and TRBJ2-2, with a possible D match to TRBD2 (6 bases). Trimming took off 5 bases at V and 6 bases at J, with 26 bases between the two ends. Germline V CDR1 and CDR2: SGHRS, YFSETQ. The CDR3 is 18 amino acids. CDR3 sequence reads: CASSYSFRDWEHPGELFF. CDR3 bases: TGCGCCAGCAGTTACAGCTTCAGGGACTGGGAGCACCCCGGGGAGCTGTTTTTT.